This TCR beta chain was sequenced for a study of CD8 T cells in Susac syndrome (dated by TCRdb to about 2019). Some background on the complete study: Whether CD8+ T cell activation and differentiation in Susac syndrome was antigen driven was tested using repertoire sequencing. Clonality of the CD8+ T cell repertoire was compared between more than 9 healthy donors, about 14 Susac syndrome patients and 15 multiple sclerosis patients.

There are 14 amino acids in the CDR3, from cysteine to phenylalanine inclusive. The CDR3 DNA has 42 bases and is translated from base 1. The V end loses 0 bases and the J end loses 3 bases, and a stretch of 10 bases separates them. Reading the germline V gene gives CDR1 SGDLS and CDR2 YYNGEE. RNA was extracted with the RNeasy kit and about 0.5 to 1 ug was reverse transcribed using random hexamers. The immunoSEQ multiplex PCR assay, covering 54 Vbeta and 13 Jbeta segments, was used to amplify TCR beta CDR3 regions. PCR amplification bias was corrected using a synthetic template baseline for primer optimization and computational correction. In the paper's pipeline: Reads were annotated to V, D and J genes according to IMGT and were analyzed with immunoSEQ Analyzer, with only productive sequences retained. Clonality was calculated as one minus the Shannon entropy normalized by log2 of the number of productive unique sequences. Public and private clones were assessed among the 100 most prevalent clones of each patient and control. Clones were defined as Susac-specific if absent from the healthy and MS cohorts, from 900 to 1,200 published viral clones and from other ImmuneACCESS disease sequences. Using fastp trimming at Q25 and MiXCR clonotype assembly, TCRdb reanalyzed the public sequencing data and kept in-frame beta chains. One record per CDR3 amino acid sequence lists the most common genes and DNA. The V and J calls and clone size are TCRdb's, not the authors'. In this sample the table shows more than 40,000 distinct CDR3 sequences, 93% of which occur a single time. Roughly 0.52% of the sample comes from the top ten.

Summary of the overall study and its limitations: The number of individuals in the TCR sequencing and HLA analysis was recognized as being relatively small.

Peripheral blood CD8+ and CD4+ T cells from healthy donors, Susac syndrome patients and multiple sclerosis patients were profiled by high-throughput TCR beta sequencing. Healthy donors were age- and sex-matched controls. Bulk CD8+ and CD4+ T cells were purified by magnetic negative isolation, whereas CD8+ TEMRA cells were enriched by FACS. Blood was drawn into EDTA tubes, processed within 24 hours, and PBMCs were isolated by density gradient centrifugation. PBMCs intended for TCR sequencing were cryopreserved in liquid nitrogen and thawed later in a water bath at 37 degrees C. The sorted or isolated CD4+, CD8+ and CD8+ TEMRA cells had a purity of 90% or higher. This clonotype was detected a few times. Its target antigen remains unknown. Base qualities were left out, and no much larger clone turns up one base away.

The chain employs TRBV9 and TRBJ2-7; a tentative D match to TRBD1 spans 5 bases. This receptor was taken from a human donor in good health. Sequenced input: CD8+ T cells from PBMCs. The CDR3 in this case is CASSVADSRYEQYF. The nucleotides read TGTGCCAGCAGCGTAGCAGACAGTCGCTACGAGCAGTACTTC.